Listed below are T cell receptor beta chains from one sample, sequenced in a study of spatial heterogeneity in lung cancer. TCRdb independently ran MiXCR on the 5' RACE reads; one entry per CDR3 protein. Among around 3,300 distinct CDR3 sequences, roughly 15% were seen once, and the ten largest hold over 6.5%. The sample here was lung tumor tissue, taken at surgery. These receptor sequences come from a male donor with early-stage non-small cell lung cancer. The conserved cysteine and the conserved F or W are not part of the CDR3 here. A D gene is named only where the DNA matches it firmly.

cdr3_aa v_call cdr3_length d_call
ASTSGTGGEKLF TRBV5-1 12 -
ASSLAIGTEAF TRBV7-2 11 -
SVRRPSGSTDTQY TRBV29-1 13 TRBD2
ASSPGSTEAF TRBV12-3/TRBV12-4 10 -
ASSPGQGNNEQF TRBV7-8 12 TRBD1
ASRWGRGTSSYNEQF TRBV12-2 15 -
ASGVGSYNSPLH TRBV2 12 -
ASSWGGNSPLH TRBV7-9 11 -
ASSPNPGTKNHFRHEQF TRBV28 17 TRBD2
ASRINRDSYEQY TRBV27 12 TRBD1
ASSQASGSETQY TRBV3-1 12 TRBD2
SARTSGRLLREQY TRBV20-1 13 TRBD2
ASRPERLVDREPGEQY TRBV6-5 16 TRBD1
SVLAQTRNTEAF TRBV29-1 12 -
ASRTKAGGTTYEQY TRBV5-1 14 TRBD2
ASSEEAGGSETQY TRBV6-1 13 TRBD2
ASSPGLAGTEQF TRBV6-4 12 TRBD2
ASHSVTEAF TRBV6-5 9 -
ASSPEVSNQPQH TRBV6-1 12 -
SARQNTGELF TRBV20-1 10 -
ASSLAWTSGSDTQY TRBV11-2 14 TRBD2
SASLRTTNYGYT TRBV20-1 12 -